This T cell receptor beta chain originates from a study of T-cell reconstitution after alpha-beta-depleted transplantation in children. This clonotype was seen many times. The V end was cut by 6 bases, the J end by 3 bases, with 11 bases between. Germline V lookup: CDR1 LNHNV, CDR2 YYDKDF (reference sequence). The CDR3 covers 13 residues. The library targeted TCRbeta and was prepared with unique molecular identifiers. TCRdb redid the calling of the PCR reads with MiXCR, one entry per CDR3 protein. The data hold about 640,000 distinct CDR3 sequences, with around a sixth observed a single time. The rearrangement links TRBV15 to TRBJ2-5; possible D gene TRBD1, 5 bases. The sample was PBMCs from the stem cell graft donor, taken from the stem cell graft. The receptor was isolated from a human donor who donated a stem cell graft to a child with acute myeloid leukemia. The CDR3 region has the DNA TGTGCCACCAGTTGGGGCAGGGAAGAGACCCAGTACTTC. This gives the protein CATSWGREETQYF.